The clone carrying this T cell receptor beta chain was detected only once. These data belong to a study of blood T cell repertoires in COVID-19. On the study more broadly: Some COVID-19 samples were acute and others convalescent; all came from the United States, Italy and Spain.

Methods used by the authors: Reference gene primer amplification yielded estimated nucleated cell counts. The method was immunoSEQ multiplex PCR; TCRdb's version includes in-frame clones alone and lacks a portion of them. Clone size and V and J calls were adopted from that table, with D and trimming inferred from the DNA. Of approximately 190,000 clones in the sample, around nine tenths were seen once. The germline CDR1 and CDR2 sequences are LGHDT and YNNKEL (reference sequence). V lost 1 base and J 7 bases, leaving 13 bases between the germline ends. This CDR3 has 14 residues. The sequence was collected from a woman aged 35 to 49 who had recovered from COVID-19. The sequenced sample was peripheral blood. This rearrangement joins TRBV3-1 (or the pseudogene TRBV3-2) to TRBJ1-1; possible D gene TRBD1, 5 bases. The CDR3 region is CASSQGRAVGEAFF. In DNA, the CDR3 is TGTGCCAGCAGCCAAGGCAGGGCGGTCGGTGAAGCTTTCTTT.